The clone carrying this T cell receptor (beta chain) was found once. This sample was included in a study of T cells after yellow fever vaccination. In germline, CDR1 is KGHDR, CDR2 SFDVKD. This CDR3 has 13 residues. The V gene lost 4 bases and the J gene lost 2 bases, with 8 bases spanning the gap. Via MiXCR, TCRdb re-called the 5' RACE reads, giving one row per CDR3 protein. The table includes a few hundred thousand distinct CDR3 sequences, approximately 12% detected once. The V and J genes are TRBV24-1 and TRBJ2-7, with a possible D match to TRBD1 (5 bases). The material sequenced was CD4+ T cells sorted from PBMCs, taken 15 days after the yellow fever booster vaccination. This sequence was found in a man between 18 and 35 years old who received the YFV17D yellow fever vaccine. The CDR3 DNA is TGTGCCACCAGTGACGCAGGGCCCTACGAGCAGTACTTC. Encoded protein: CATSDAGPYEQYF.